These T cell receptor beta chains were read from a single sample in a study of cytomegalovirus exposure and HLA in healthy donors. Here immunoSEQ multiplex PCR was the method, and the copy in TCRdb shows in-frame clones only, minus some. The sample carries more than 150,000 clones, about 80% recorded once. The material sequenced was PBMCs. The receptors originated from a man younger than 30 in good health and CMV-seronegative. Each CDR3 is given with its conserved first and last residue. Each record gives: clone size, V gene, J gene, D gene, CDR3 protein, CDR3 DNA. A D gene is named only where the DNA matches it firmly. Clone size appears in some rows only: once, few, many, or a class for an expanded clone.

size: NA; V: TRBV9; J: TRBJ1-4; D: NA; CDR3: CASSVGGSNEKLFF; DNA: TGTGCCAGCAGCGTAGGAGGGTCTAATGAAAAACTGTTTTTT
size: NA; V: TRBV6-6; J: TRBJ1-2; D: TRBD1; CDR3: CASSYSGQGSGGYTF; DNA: TGTGCCAGCAGTTACTCGGGACAGGGTTCGGGGGGCTACACCTTC
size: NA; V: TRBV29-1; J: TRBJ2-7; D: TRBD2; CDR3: CSVAAGEAYEQYF; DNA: TGCAGCGTTGCCGCGGGGGAAGCCTACGAGCAGTACTTC
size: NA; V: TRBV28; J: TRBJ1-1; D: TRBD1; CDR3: CASSRNLPGTAGTEAFF; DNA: TGTGCCAGCAGTAGGAACCTACCCGGGACAGCCGGGACTGAAGCTTTCTTT
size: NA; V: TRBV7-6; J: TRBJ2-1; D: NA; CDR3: CASSLTRDYSYNEQFF; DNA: TGTGCCAGCAGCCTAACCCGCGACTACTCCTACAATGAGCAGTTCTTC
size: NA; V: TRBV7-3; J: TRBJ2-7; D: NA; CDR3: CASSLHSEQYF; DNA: TGTGCCAGCAGCTTACACAGCGAGCAGTACTTC
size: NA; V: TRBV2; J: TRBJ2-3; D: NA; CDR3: CASSDSAGDTQYF; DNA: TGTGCCAGCAGTGATTCAGCCGGGGATACGCAGTATTTT
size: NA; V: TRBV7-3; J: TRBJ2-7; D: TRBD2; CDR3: CASSLGIAGTYEQYF; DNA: TGTGCCAGCAGCCTCGGGATAGCGGGAACCTACGAGCAGTACTTC
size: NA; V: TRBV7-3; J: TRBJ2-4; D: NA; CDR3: CASSSTTENIQYF; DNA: TGTGCCAGCAGCTCCACGACAGAAAACATTCAGTACTTC
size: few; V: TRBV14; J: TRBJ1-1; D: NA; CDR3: CASSPTHGTLNTEAFF; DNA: TGTGCCAGCAGCCCCACTCACGGGACTTTGAACACTGAAGCTTTCTTT
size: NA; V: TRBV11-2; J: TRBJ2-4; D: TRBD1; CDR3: CASSLASQGTKNIQYF; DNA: TGTGCCAGCAGCTTAGCTTCACAGGGGACGAAAAACATTCAGTACTTC
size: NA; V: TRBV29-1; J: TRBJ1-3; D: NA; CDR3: CSVAQGPSGNTIYF; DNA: TGCAGCGTTGCCCAGGGCCCCTCTGGAAACACCATATATTTT
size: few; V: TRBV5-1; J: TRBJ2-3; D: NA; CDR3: CASSLVQGEGDTQYF; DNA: TGCGCCAGCAGCTTGGTACAGGGTGAGGGAGATACGCAGTATTTT
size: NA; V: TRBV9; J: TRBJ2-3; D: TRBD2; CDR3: CASSAAGGSTDTQYF; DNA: TGTGCCAGCAGCGCCGCGGGGGGCAGCACAGATACGCAGTATTTT
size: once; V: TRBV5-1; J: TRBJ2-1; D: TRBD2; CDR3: CATSRLAASSYNEQFF; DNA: TGCGCCACCTCACGACTAGCGGCGAGCTCCTACAATGAGCAGTTCTTC